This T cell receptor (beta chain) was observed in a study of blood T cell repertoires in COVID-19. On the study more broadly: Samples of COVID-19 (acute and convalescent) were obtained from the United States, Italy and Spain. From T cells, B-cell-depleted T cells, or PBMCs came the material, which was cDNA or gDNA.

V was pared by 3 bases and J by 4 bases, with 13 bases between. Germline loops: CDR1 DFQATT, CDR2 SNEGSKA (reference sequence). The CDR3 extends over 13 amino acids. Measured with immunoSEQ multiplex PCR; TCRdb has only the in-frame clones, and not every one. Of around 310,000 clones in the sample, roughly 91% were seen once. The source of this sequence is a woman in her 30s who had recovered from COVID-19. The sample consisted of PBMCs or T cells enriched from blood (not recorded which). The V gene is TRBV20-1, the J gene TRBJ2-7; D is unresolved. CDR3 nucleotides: TGCAGTGCTAGTCCCAATACCGCGTACGAGCAGTACTTC. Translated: CSASPNTAYEQYF.